This TCR beta chain was captured by sequencing in a study of identical twins. In the case of this clonotype: Its antigen is unknown.

The CDR3 is made up of 18 amino acids. The V gene end was trimmed by 5 bases and the J gene end by 1 base; junction bases not matched to a gene: 11. Looked up from germline, CDR1 is ENHRY and CDR2 is SYGVKD. General observations from the study: Beta out-of-frame sequences showed weaker excess sharing between twins.

All donors comprised healthy Caucasians. TCRdb called the 5' RACE reads again in MiXCR, with one record for every CDR3 protein. The sample holds nearly 900,000 distinct CDR3 sequences, 12% seen once. The sample also formed part of further work on yellow fever vaccine responses in identical twins.

This chain joins TRBV10-3 and TRBJ2-1; 10 bases align to TRBD2. This TCR was sampled from a woman under 30 in good health. The sample was PBMCs. CDR3 amino acids: CAISLGSGGPRSYNEQFF. Written as DNA, the CDR3 is TGTGCCATCAGTTTGGGTAGCGGGGGGCCCCGTTCCTACAATGAGCAGTTCTTC.